The 14 T cell receptor beta chains below all came from one sample that was sequenced in a study of OX40 agonist ivuxolimab in advanced cancers. The assay was immunoSEQ multiplex PCR, and TCRdb's table has in-frame clones only and misses some. The sample consists of 100,000 to 150,000 clones, 85% to 95% of them appearing once. This specimen was CD4+ or CD8+ T cells sorted from blood, taken in a trial of the OX40 agonist ivuxolimab. These receptors all stem from an adult with an advanced solid tumor such as melanoma, head and neck, liver or kidney cancer.

This chain uses TRBV5-4 with TRBJ2-2; TRBD2 is a possible D gene (6 bases). Germline V gene lookup returns CDR1 SGHNT and CDR2 YYREEE (reference sequence). CDR3 length: 17 amino acids. The V and J ends lost 1 base and 1 base respectively, with 14 bases between them. As DNA, the CDR3 is TGTGCCAGCAGCTTGTTCCTAGCGACTCTGAACACCGGGGAGCTGTTTTTT. Amino acid sequence: CASSLFLATLNTGELFF.

The chain employs TRBV28 and TRBJ1-1; a weak D match, TRBD1 (6 bases). Trimming pared 6 bases from V and 4 bases from J, leaving 12 bases between. Per the germline V gene, CDR1 is MDHEN and CDR2 is SYDVKM. The CDR3 is 13 amino acids. The CDR3 coding sequence is TGTGCCAGCAGGACACAGGGTTTCACTGAAGCTTTCTTT. As protein: CASRTQGFTEAFF. The full variable domain, with the rest looked up from reference TRBV28 and TRBJ1-1, is DVKVTQSSRYLVKRTGEKVFLECVQDMDHENMFWYRQDPGLGLRLIYFSYDVKMKEKGDIPEGYSVSREKKERFSLILESASTNQTSMYLCASRTQGFTEAFFGQGTRLTVV.

This clone showed up just once. The rearrangement links TRBV20-1 to TRBJ2-3; D gene uncertain. Germline loops: CDR1 DFQATT, CDR2 SNEGSKA (reference sequence). This CDR3 comprises 11 residues. The ends were cut back, 4 bases at V and 2 bases at J, with 4 bases in the middle. The CDR3: CSATLTDTQYF. The CDR3 region has the DNA TGCAGTGCTACCCTCACAGATACGCAGTATTTT.

The rearrangement links TRBV6-5 to TRBJ1-5; no clear D. Trimming cost V 2 bases and J 6 bases, with 5 bases left between them. The CDR3 spans 12 residues. In germline, CDR1 is MNHEY, CDR2 SVGAGI. CDR3 DNA: TGTGCCAGCAGTTACCCAGGTCAGCCCCAGCATTTT. The encoded protein is CASSYPGQPQHF.

The chain carries TRBV13 and TRBJ2-7; 8 bases map to TRBD2. This CDR3 comprises 14 residues. Per germline, CDR1 PRHDT and CDR2 FYEKMQ (reference sequence). J lost 4 bases, V lost 6 bases, and 8 bases had no gene match. The CDR3 is CASRRSGRRYEQYF. CDR3 coding DNA: TGTGCCAGCAGAAGGAGCGGGAGAAGGTACGAGCAGTACTTC. Filled out from reference TRBV13 and TRBJ2-7, the complete variable domain reads AAGVIQSPRHLIKEKRETATLKCYPIPRHDTVYWYQQGPGQDPQFLISFYEKMQSDKGSIPDRFSAQQFSDYHSELNMSSLELGDSALYFCASRRSGRRYEQYFGPGTRLTVT.

This clone occurred once. The chain is built from TRBV7-2 and TRBJ1-1; D gene unclear. The CDR3 has 13 amino acids. V lost 3 bases to trimming and J lost 1 base, with 6 bases between them. From germline, CDR1 is SGHTA and CDR2 FQGNSA. CDR3 protein: CASSLSQNTEAFF. For the CDR3, the DNA is TGTGCCAGCAGCTTGTCTCAGAACACTGAAGCTTTCTTT.

The chain links TRBV5-1 to TRBJ1-6; 10 positions match TRBD1. Germline V gene data show CDR1 as SGHRS and CDR2 as YFSETQ. The CDR3 is 14 amino acids. J lost 10 bases, V lost 2 bases, and 3 bases had no gene match. The CDR3 DNA follows: TGCGCCAGCAGCTTAGGGACAGGGGCCTCACCCCTCCACTTT. Its protein is CASSLGTGASPLHF.

This clone appeared once. The genes are TRBV18 and TRBJ1-1; D is perhaps TRBD1 (5 bases). The germline CDR1 and CDR2 sequences are KGHSH and LQKENI. Trimming shortened V by 1 base and J by 6 bases, and 21 bases separated the two germline ends. CDR3 length equals 17 residues. This CDR3 reads CASSPRERGVGSPEAFF. CDR3 DNA: TGTGCCAGCTCACCACGAGAGAGAGGGGTAGGTTCCCCTGAAGCTTTCTTT.

This rearrangement joins TRBV27 to TRBJ1-5; weak D call: TRBD1 (5 bases). V lost 6 bases, J lost 5 bases, and 26 bases lay in between. Germline CDR1 reads MNHEY; CDR2 reads SMNVEV (reference sequence). The CDR3 is made up of 18 amino acids. The CDR3 sequence: CASRLNGGTVAQDQPQHF. The CDR3 region has the DNA TGTGCCAGCAGACTGAACGGGGGAACAGTGGCGCAGGATCAGCCCCAGCATTTT.

The chain couples TRBV12-5 to TRBJ1-2, with a weak D call TRBD1 (6 bases). The CDR3 has 13 amino acids. V was cut by 7 bases and J by 2 bases, with 11 bases left in between. The germline gives CDR1 LGHNT, CDR2 FRNRAP. The CDR3, as DNA: TGTGCTAGTGCCCCGGGACAAAACTATGGCTACACCTTC. As protein: CASAPGQNYGYTF.

V usage is TRBV28 and J usage is TRBJ2-7; no definite D call. Trimming shortened V by 2 bases and J by 5 bases, and 10 bases separated the two germline ends. The CDR3 consists of 13 residues. CDR1 is MDHEN and CDR2 is SYDVKM in the germline V gene. This CDR3 reads CASSLEHINEQYF. CDR3 nucleotides: TGTGCCAGCAGTTTAGAACATATCAACGAGCAGTACTTC.

The genes are TRBV23-1 and TRBJ2-5, with D possibly being TRBD1 or TRBD2 (5 bases each). TRBV23-1 is an open reading frame, and its role is uncertain. The CDR3 has 15 amino acids. The ends were cut back, 8 bases at V and 5 bases at J, with 21 bases in the middle. Here the CDR3 reads CASSIPEGTGETQYF. In DNA form, the CDR3 reads TGCGCCAGCTCCATCCCTGAGGGGACCGGGGAGACCCAGTACTTC.

This sequence joins TRBV5-1 and TRBJ2-5; D is uncertain. V shed 0 bases and J shed 1 base, with 13 bases lying between them. Germline V lookup: CDR1 SGHRS, CDR2 YFSETQ. The length of the CDR3 is 16 residues. CDR3 residues: CASSLGAVTPQETQYF. The CDR3 region has the DNA TGCGCCAGCAGCTTGGGGGCAGTAACCCCCCAAGAGACCCAGTACTTC.

This chain uses TRBV9 with TRBJ2-1, with 12 bases aligning to TRBD2. CDR3 length: 14 amino acids. Germline V CDR1 and CDR2: SGDLS, YYNGEE. V lost 4 bases to trimming and J lost 9 bases; unmatched junction nucleotides: 5. The CDR3 loop reads CASSLRLAGVEQFF. In DNA, the CDR3 is TGTGCCAGCAGCTTAAGACTAGCGGGAGTTGAGCAGTTCTTC.